This T cell receptor (beta chain) was sequenced for a study of molecular identifiers for immune sequencing clone quantification. Generation of bulk TCR libraries relied on previously described methods and listed TCR primers. TCRdb independently ran MiXCR on the PCR reads; one entry per CDR3 protein. The table shows about 640,000 distinct CDR3 sequences, with around 20% occurring only once. V shed 6 bases and J shed 0 bases, with 9 bases lying between them. This CDR3 has 14 amino acids. Per germline, CDR1 DFQATT and CDR2 SNEGSKA (reference sequence). Libraries used roughly 18,000 to 1,000,000 sorted naive CD8 T cells and 10%, 30% or 50% RNA input. This clonotype was detected ten times or more.

Sample: naive CD8+ T cells from blood, with Jurkat cell RNA spiked in. The subset: FACS-sorted CD8+CD4-CCR7+CD45RA+ naive T cells. The J gene is TRBJ1-6, the V gene TRBV20-1; D might be TRBD1 (6 bases). The sequence derives from a human donor in good health. Some libraries in this study had Jurkat cell RNA spiked in. For the CDR3, the DNA is TGCAGTGCAAGGGGGAGCTCCTATAATTCACCCCTCCACTTT. Protein sequence: CSARGSSYNSPLHF.